This record concerns one TCR beta chain sequence. Its antigen is unknown. The data were obtained in a study of CD8 T cells in ankylosing spondylitis. Whole-study findings and limits: A number of the motif variants had already been described in reactive arthritis synovial fluid and blood. Disease-associated clones were CD8+ and fairly uncommon in peripheral blood. A motif in TCR beta, a set of fewer than ten highly homologous variants, appeared characteristic of ankylosing spondylitis blood.

The CDR3 runs 15 residues. Germline V gene sequence: CDR1 SGHNT, CDR2 YENEEA. Trimming took 1 base from V and 2 from J, leaving 8 bases between them. A quantitative 5'-RACE method, one with molecular barcodes, was used to make TCR beta libraries. In TCRdb, the 5' RACE reads were re-called with MiXCR into one record per CDR3 protein. Of about 140,000 distinct CDR3 sequences in the sample, roughly 31% were seen once. The source of this sequence is a male donor with ankylosing spondylitis. The material sequenced was synovial fluid, either unsorted or a sorted T cell fraction (not recorded which). The chain recombines TRBV11-3 with TRBJ2-2; D not resolved. The CDR3 coding sequence is TGTGCCAGCAGCTTAGCAGACCTAAACACCGGGGAGCTGTTTTTT. Its translation is CASSLADLNTGELFF.